The rows below give T cell receptor beta chains drawn from one sample of a study of cytomegalovirus exposure and HLA in healthy donors. Produced via immunoSEQ multiplex PCR; TCRdb's table is partial and in-frame only. The sample lists approximately 140,000 clones, 70% to 85% occurring once. The sample consisted of PBMCs. The receptors were gathered from a boy between 5 and 17 years old in good health and CMV-seronegative. Both conserved end residues are part of each CDR3. The D gene is left open where the match is weak. Size values are once, few and many counts, or a class for expanded clones, and some rows have none.

length: 11; V: TRBV19; D: .; size: few; J: TRBJ1-5; DNA: TGTGCCAGTAGTATAGGTCCCACCCAGCATTTT; CDR3: CASSIGPTQHF
length: 12; V: TRBV30; D: .; size: .; J: TRBJ1-2; DNA: TGTGCCTCGGGGTTGGGGGGAGGGGGCTACACCTTC; CDR3: CASGLGGGGYTF
length: 12; V: TRBV29-1; D: .; size: .; J: TRBJ2-7; DNA: TGCAGCGTTGTACACAACTCCTACGAGCAGTACTTC; CDR3: CSVVHNSYEQYF
length: 12; V: TRBV6-1; D: .; size: .; J: TRBJ1-2; DNA: TGTGCCAGCGACAGTATTAACTATGGCTACACCTTC; CDR3: CASDSINYGYTF
length: 17; V: TRBV5-5; D: TRBD1; size: few; J: TRBJ2-5; DNA: TGTGCCAGCAGCTTGCAAGGCTGGACAGGGGGCCTAGAGACCCAGTACTTC; CDR3: CASSLQGWTGGLETQYF
length: 16; V: TRBV19; D: .; size: .; J: TRBJ1-1; DNA: TGTGCCAGTAGCCGACGGGCGGATGAGGGGAACACTGAAGCTTTCTTT; CDR3: CASSRRADEGNTEAFF
length: 16; V: TRBV6-1; D: .; size: .; J: TRBJ1-5; DNA: TGTGCCAGCAGTGAAGCGCGTGTGATGGGCAATCAGCCCCAGCATTTT; CDR3: CASSEARVMGNQPQHF
length: 14; V: TRBV4-3; D: TRBD1; size: .; J: TRBJ2-7; DNA: TGCGCCAGCAGCCCCGGGACAGGGATATACGAGCAGTACTTC; CDR3: CASSPGTGIYEQYF
length: 14; V: TRBV7-9; D: .; size: .; J: TRBJ2-2; DNA: TGTGCCAGCAGCTTAGGAGGGAACACCGGGGAGCTGTTTTTT; CDR3: CASSLGGNTGELFF
length: 13; V: TRBV5-5; D: TRBD1; size: .; J: TRBJ2-7; DNA: TGTGCCAGCAGCTTGGGGACAGGGAGCGAGCAGTACTTC; CDR3: CASSLGTGSEQYF